A selection of T cell receptor beta chains follows, all from one sample in a study of blood T cell repertoires in COVID-19. The assay was immunoSEQ multiplex PCR, and TCRdb's table has in-frame clones only and misses some. The sample records fewer than 90,000 clones, more than 75% being singletons. The sample taken for sequencing was peripheral blood. The receptors derive from a human donor in a cohort sampled during active COVID-19. CDR3s include the opening cysteine and the closing phenylalanine or tryptophan. Each record gives: J gene, clone size, V gene, D gene, CDR3 protein. D genes are given only for firm matches. Clone size is stated in some rows and not others, as once, few, many or a class when expanded.

TRBJ2-3 | once | TRBV7-9 | TRBD2 | CASSLRLAGETDTQYF
TRBJ2-2 | NA | TRBV5-1 | NA | CASSLVTDTNTGELFF
TRBJ2-1 | NA | TRBV11-3 | NA | CASSLSGSVSGSYNEQFF
TRBJ2-1 | NA | TRBV19 | NA | CASRTQGSDEQFF
TRBJ2-3 | NA | TRBV5-1 | TRBD1 | CASSARQGGVTDTQYF
TRBJ1-1 | NA | TRBV10-3 | TRBD1 | CAAQGDRENTEAFF
TRBJ2-1 | once | TRBV14 | TRBD2 | CASSLMPGLADNEQFF
TRBJ2-1 | few | TRBV4-1 | TRBD2 | CASSEGLAGYNEQFF
TRBJ2-6 | NA | TRBV11-1 | NA | CASSPYGANVLTF
TRBJ2-7 | NA | TRBV5-4 | TRBD1 | CASSMDRGSYEQYF
TRBJ1-4 | NA | TRBV6-6 | NA | CASRPQAATNEKLFF
TRBJ2-1 | NA | TRBV7-6 | TRBD2 | CASSTRTPREGGYNEQFF
TRBJ2-5 | NA | TRBV3-1/TRBV3-2 | NA | CASSQSGEETQYF
TRBJ1-1 | NA | TRBV27 | NA | CASRVAGTRHTEAFF
TRBJ1-5 | NA | TRBV5-4 | NA | CASSLGGHLSNQPQHF
TRBJ1-2 | NA | TRBV6-5 | NA | CASQPRRIDNYGYTF
TRBJ2-2 | NA | TRBV1 | NA | CTSSQTSGRTPTGELFF
TRBJ1-2 | NA | TRBV10-3 | TRBD1 | CAISRSGTGGGVDYGYTF
TRBJ1-1 | NA | TRBV19 | NA | CASRDFRGGTEAFF
TRBJ2-3 | NA | TRBV27 | NA | CASSGDWADTQYF
TRBJ2-7 | NA | TRBV4-1 | NA | CASSQAPTSAYEQYF
TRBJ1-6 | NA | TRBV3-1/TRBV3-2 | NA | CASSQGDRTYSPLHF
TRBJ1-4 | NA | TRBV2 | TRBD1 | CASSRDWGQGFSNEKLFF
TRBJ1-1 | NA | TRBV3-1/TRBV3-2 | NA | CASSLGINTEAFF
TRBJ2-5 | few | TRBV6-5 | TRBD2 | CASSSEAGEETQYF
TRBJ2-5 | NA | TRBV12-5 | NA | CASGLDRATQYF
TRBJ2-1 | once | TRBV30 | TRBD2 | CASGTYNEQFF
TRBJ2-7 | NA | TRBV15 | TRBD2 | CATSEIARGGDEQYF
TRBJ2-1 | NA | TRBV7-6 | NA | CASSLAPVGGNEQFF
TRBJ2-7 | NA | TRBV5-8 | TRBD2 | CASSRLAGAPYEQYF
TRBJ2-1 | many | TRBV7-6 | TRBD2 | CASTPRREAGSNEQFF
TRBJ2-2 | NA | TRBV5-1 | NA | CASSDSLLANTGELFF
TRBJ1-1 | NA | TRBV10-3 | NA | CATGGNGNTEAFF
TRBJ2-7 | NA | TRBV2 | NA | CASTGFFTYEQYF
TRBJ1-3 | NA | TRBV11-2 | NA | CASSLGHSSGNTIYF
TRBJ2-7 | NA | TRBV12-3/TRBV12-4 | NA | CASRSTETYEQYF
TRBJ1-5 | NA | TRBV9 | NA | CASSVGQYSNQPQHF
TRBJ2-7 | NA | TRBV6-6 | TRBD2 | CASRNRREGGEQYF
TRBJ2-7 | NA | TRBV1 | NA | CTSSQATSGPTYEQYF
TRBJ2-1 | NA | TRBV25-1 | TRBD2 | CASSERTSPNNEQFF
TRBJ1-2 | NA | TRBV6-5 | NA | CASRRDGGGYTF
TRBJ2-5 | once | TRBV7-9 | NA | CASSPPLEETQYF
TRBJ2-7 | NA | TRBV19 | NA | CASSRAGLYEQYF
TRBJ2-1 | NA | TRBV5-1 | NA | CASSLVGSSYNEQFF
TRBJ2-2 | NA | TRBV19 | TRBD1 | CASAYRGTGELFF
TRBJ2-5 | NA | TRBV28 | TRBD2 | CASSFGGLAGGTQETQYF
TRBJ2-1 | NA | TRBV7-6 | TRBD2 | CASSFTSGDYNEQFF
TRBJ2-7 | once | TRBV9 | NA | CASSVVPSSYEQYF
TRBJ1-1 | NA | TRBV7-3 | NA | CASSLNGQSEAFF
TRBJ1-1 | NA | TRBV7-2 | NA | CASSSQLLPGTEAFF
TRBJ2-1 | NA | TRBV18 | TRBD2 | CASSPPLLAGGPNFGSYNEQFF
TRBJ1-1 | NA | TRBV28 | NA | CASSPYRTANTEAFF
TRBJ2-1 | NA | TRBV6-5 | TRBD1 | CASSLTGGYNEQFF
TRBJ2-1 | NA | TRBV5-4 | TRBD2 | CASSSGTSGRNEQFF
TRBJ2-1 | NA | TRBV6-5 | TRBD2 | CASSWLAGEVDEQFF
TRBJ2-6 | NA | TRBV5-8 | NA | CASSSFRDSASGANVLTF
TRBJ2-2 | NA | TRBV6-5 | NA | CASSSRAANTGELFF
TRBJ1-3 | NA | TRBV6-4 | TRBD1 | CASSDYSSGTASGNTIYF